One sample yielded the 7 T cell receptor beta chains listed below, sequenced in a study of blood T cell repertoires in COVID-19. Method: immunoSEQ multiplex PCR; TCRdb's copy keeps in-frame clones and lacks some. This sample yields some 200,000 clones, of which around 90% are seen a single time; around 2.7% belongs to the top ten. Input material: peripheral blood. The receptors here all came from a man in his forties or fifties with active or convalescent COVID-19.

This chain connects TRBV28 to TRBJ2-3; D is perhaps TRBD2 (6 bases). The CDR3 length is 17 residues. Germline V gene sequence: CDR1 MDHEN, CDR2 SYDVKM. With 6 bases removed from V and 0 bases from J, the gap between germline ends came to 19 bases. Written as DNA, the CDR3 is TGTGCCAGCAGCGTCCGGGAACTAGCCGCTAGCACAGATACGCAGTATTTT. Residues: CASSVRELAASTDTQYF.

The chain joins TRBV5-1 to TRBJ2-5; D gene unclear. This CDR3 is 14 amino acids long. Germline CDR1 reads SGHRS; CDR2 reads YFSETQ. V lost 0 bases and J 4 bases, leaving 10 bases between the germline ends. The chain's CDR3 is CASSLEPRLETQYF. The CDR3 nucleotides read TGCGCCAGCAGCTTGGAGCCCCGTCTAGAGACCCAGTACTTC.

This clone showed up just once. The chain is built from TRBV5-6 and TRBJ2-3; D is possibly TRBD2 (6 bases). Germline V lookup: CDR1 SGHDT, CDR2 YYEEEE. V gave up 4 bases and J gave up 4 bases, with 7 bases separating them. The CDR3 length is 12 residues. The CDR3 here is CASSPGADTQYF. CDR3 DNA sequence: TGTGCCAGCAGCCCGGGGGCAGATACGCAGTATTTT.

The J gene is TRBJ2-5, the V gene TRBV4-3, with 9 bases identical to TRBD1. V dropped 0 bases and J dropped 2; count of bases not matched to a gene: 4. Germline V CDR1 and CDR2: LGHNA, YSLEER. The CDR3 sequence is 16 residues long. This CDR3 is CASSQDLGQGQETQYF. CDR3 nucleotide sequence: TGCGCCAGCAGCCAAGATCTAGGACAGGGGCAAGAGACCCAGTACTTC.

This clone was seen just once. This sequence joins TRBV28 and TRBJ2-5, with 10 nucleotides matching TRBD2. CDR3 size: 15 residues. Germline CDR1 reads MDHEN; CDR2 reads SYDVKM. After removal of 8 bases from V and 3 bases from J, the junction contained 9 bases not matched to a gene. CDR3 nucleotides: TGTGCCAGCGTTACAGCGGGGGGGCAGGAAGAGACCCAGTACTTC. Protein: CASVTAGGQEETQYF.

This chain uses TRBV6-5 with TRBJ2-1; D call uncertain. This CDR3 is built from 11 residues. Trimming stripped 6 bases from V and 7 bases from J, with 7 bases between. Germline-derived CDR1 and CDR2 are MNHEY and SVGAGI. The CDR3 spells CASSLRNEQFF. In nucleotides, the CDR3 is TGTGCCAGCAGCCTCAGAAATGAGCAGTTCTTC.

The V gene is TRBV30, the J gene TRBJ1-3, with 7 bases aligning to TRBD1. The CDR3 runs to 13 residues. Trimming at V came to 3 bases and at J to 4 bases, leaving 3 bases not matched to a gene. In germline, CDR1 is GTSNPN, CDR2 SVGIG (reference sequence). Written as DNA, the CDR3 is TGTGCCTGGAGCTCGGACAGGGGAAACACCATATATTTT. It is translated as CAWSSDRGNTIYF.